Listed below are T cell receptor beta chains from one sample, sequenced in a study of T cell repertoires in cytomegalovirus infection. TCRdb re-called the reads through MiXCR, storing one row per CDR3 protein. The table includes under 350,000 distinct CDR3 sequences, 9% to 9.5% detected once. The sample comprised PBMCs. All receptors derive from a human donor in good health (CMV status not recorded). Some clones in this sample may be carry-over from other donors' samples. The CDR3 runs from the conserved cysteine through the conserved F or W. A D gene is named only where the DNA matches it firmly. Expanded clones are given a class, and other clones once, few, many or no size at all.

J gene,clone size,D gene,V gene,CDR3 protein,CDR3 DNA
TRBJ1-2,NA,NA,TRBV6-6,CASSSGGNYGYTF,TGTGCCAGCAGCTCGGGCGGTAACTATGGCTACACCTTC
TRBJ1-6,few,NA,TRBV6-5,CASSYSPKTGNSPLHF,TGTGCCAGCAGTTACTCCCCGAAAACGGGGAATTCACCCCTCCACTTT
TRBJ2-7,NA,TRBD1,TRBV12-3/TRBV12-4,CASTDGQGAYEQYF,TGTGCCAGCACCGATGGACAGGGGGCCTACGAGCAGTACTTC
TRBJ2-1,NA,TRBD2,TRBV12-3/TRBV12-4,CASIPAGSYNEQFF,TGTGCCAGCATCCCAGCGGGGTCCTACAATGAGCAGTTCTTC
TRBJ2-5,NA,TRBD2,TRBV12-3/TRBV12-4,CASSFRLAAETQYF,TGTGCCAGCAGTTTCCGACTAGCGGCGGAGACCCAGTACTTC
TRBJ1-2,few,NA,TRBV27,CASRRTANYGYTF,TGTGCCAGCAGGCGGACAGCTAACTATGGCTACACCTTC
TRBJ2-2,few,TRBD1,TRBV23-1,CASSPYRGRNTGELFF,TGCGCCAGCAGTCCCTACAGGGGGCGGAACACCGGGGAGCTGTTTTTT
TRBJ2-7,many,TRBD1,TRBV7-8,CASSLGQGVYEQYF,TGTGCCAGCAGCTTAGGACAGGGGGTCTACGAGCAGTACTTC
TRBJ1-3,NA,NA,TRBV10-3,CATAATGSGNTIYF,TGTGCCACCGCGGCCACAGGGTCTGGAAACACCATATATTTT
TRBJ2-2,many,NA,TRBV6-1,CASRAGQVNTGELFF,TGTGCCAGCAGAGCGGGACAGGTGAACACCGGGGAGCTGTTTTTT
TRBJ2-1,NA,TRBD2,TRBV4-1,CASSQDMSSGPYNEQFF,TGCGCCAGCAGCCAAGATATGTCTAGCGGACCGTACAATGAGCAGTTCTTC
TRBJ2-2,few,NA,TRBV7-2,CASSSSGLAANTGELFF,TGTGCCAGCAGCTCAAGCGGTCTAGCTGCGAACACCGGGGAGCTGTTTTTT
TRBJ1-6,once,TRBD1,TRBV5-1,CASSLDRGLSPLHF,TGCGCCAGCAGCCTGGACAGGGGCCTCTCACCCCTCCACTTT
TRBJ1-2,NA,TRBD1,TRBV20-1,CSANQGGYGYTF,TGCAGTGCCAATCAGGGGGGGTATGGCTACACCTTC
TRBJ2-1,few,NA,TRBV6-2/TRBV6-3,CASSNRQNLGNEQFF,TGTGCCAGCAGTAATCGACAGAACCTAGGAAATGAGCAGTTCTTC
TRBJ1-3,NA,NA,TRBV7-2,CASSQSTDSGNTIYF,TGTGCCAGCAGCCAGTCGACAGACTCTGGAAACACCATATATTTT
TRBJ2-1,few,NA,TRBV19,CATAGGGYSEQFF,TGTGCCACCGCCGGGGGCGGGTACAGTGAGCAGTTCTTC
TRBJ2-5,many,TRBD2,TRBV7-2,CASSSALAGRPQKETQYF,TGTGCCAGCAGCTCAGCACTAGCGGGGAGACCTCAAAAAGAGACCCAGTACTTC
TRBJ1-1,NA,NA,TRBV28,CASSLWPQNTEAFF,TGTGCCAGCAGTTTGTGGCCCCAAAACACTGAAGCTTTCTTT
TRBJ2-7,many,TRBD1,TRBV12-3/TRBV12-4,CASTPRGQGHHEQYF,TGTGCCAGCACCCCTCGGGGACAGGGCCACCACGAGCAGTACTTC
TRBJ2-7,NA,TRBD1,TRBV2,CASTGGRAYEQYF,TGTGCCAGCACAGGGGGCAGAGCCTACGAGCAGTACTTC
TRBJ1-2,NA,NA,TRBV4-3,CASSQDEQTLANYGYTF,TGCGCCAGCAGCCAAGATGAACAGACTTTAGCTAACTATGGCTACACCTTC
TRBJ1-1,many,NA,TRBV7-2,CASSSAGEGNTEAFF,TGTGCCAGCAGCTCCGCAGGGGAGGGGAACACTGAAGCTTTCTTT
TRBJ2-1,many,NA,TRBV7-2,CASSKTSGRSYNEQFF,TGTGCCAGCAGCAAAACCTCCGGGAGATCCTACAATGAGCAGTTCTTC
TRBJ1-1,NA,NA,TRBV12-3/TRBV12-4,CASSLRQMNTEAFF,TGTGCCAGCAGTTTAAGACAGATGAACACTGAAGCTTTCTTT
TRBJ2-5,medium-sized,NA,TRBV7-2,CASSPWDQETQYF,TGTGCCAGCAGCCCGTGGGATCAAGAGACCCAGTACTTC
TRBJ2-2,NA,TRBD2,TRBV7-6,CASSPGASGTTGELFF,TGTGCCAGCAGCCCTGGAGCTAGCGGGACGACCGGGGAGCTGTTTTTT
TRBJ1-5,few,NA,TRBV29-1,CSVAYGGNQPQHF,TGCAGCGTTGCGTACGGTGGGAATCAGCCCCAGCATTTT
TRBJ2-7,many,NA,TRBV7-2,CASSLEAFPYEQYF,TGTGCCAGCAGCTTAGAGGCATTTCCCTACGAGCAGTACTTC
TRBJ2-5,few,NA,TRBV7-6,CASSPGTLVETQYF,TGTGCCAGCAGCCCCGGGACGTTGGTCGAGACCCAGTACTTC
TRBJ1-1,NA,TRBD1,TRBV19,CASTQGAGVAEAFF,TGTGCCAGTACACAGGGGGCCGGGGTCGCTGAAGCTTTCTTT
TRBJ1-1,many,NA,TRBV7-8,CASSRHIRAGLNTEAFF,TGTGCCAGCAGCCGGCATATTCGCGCAGGGTTGAACACTGAAGCTTTCTTT